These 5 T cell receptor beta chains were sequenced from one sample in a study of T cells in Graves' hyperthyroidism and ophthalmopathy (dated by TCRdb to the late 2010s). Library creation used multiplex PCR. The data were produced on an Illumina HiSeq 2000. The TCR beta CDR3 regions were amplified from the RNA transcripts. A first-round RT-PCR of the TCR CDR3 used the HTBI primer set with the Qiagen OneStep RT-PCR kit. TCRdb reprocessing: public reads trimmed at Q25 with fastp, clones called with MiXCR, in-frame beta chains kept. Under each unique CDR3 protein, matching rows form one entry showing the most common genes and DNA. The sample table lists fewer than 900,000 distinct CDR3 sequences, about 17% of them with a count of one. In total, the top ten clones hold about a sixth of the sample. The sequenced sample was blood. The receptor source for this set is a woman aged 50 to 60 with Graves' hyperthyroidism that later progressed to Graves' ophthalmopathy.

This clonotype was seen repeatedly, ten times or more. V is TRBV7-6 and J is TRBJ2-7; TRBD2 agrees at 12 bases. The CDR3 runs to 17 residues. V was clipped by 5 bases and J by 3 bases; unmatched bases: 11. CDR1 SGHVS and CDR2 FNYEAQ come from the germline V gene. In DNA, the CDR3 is TGTGCCAGCAGCCGGACTAGCGGGGAGACAACCTTCTACGAGCAGTACTTC. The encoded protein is CASSRTSGETTFYEQYF.

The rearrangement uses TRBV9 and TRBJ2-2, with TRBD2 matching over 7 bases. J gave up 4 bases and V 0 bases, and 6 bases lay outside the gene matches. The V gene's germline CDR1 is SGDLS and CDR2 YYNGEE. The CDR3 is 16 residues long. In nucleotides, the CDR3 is TGTGCCAGCAGCGTAGATGGGGGGGGGATCACCGGGGAGCTGTTTTTT. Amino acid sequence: CASSVDGGGITGELFF.

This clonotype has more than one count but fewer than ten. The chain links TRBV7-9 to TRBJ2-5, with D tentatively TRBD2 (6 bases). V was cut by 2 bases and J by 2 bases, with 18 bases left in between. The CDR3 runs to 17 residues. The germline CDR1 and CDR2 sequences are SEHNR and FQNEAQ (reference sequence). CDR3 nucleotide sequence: TGTGCCAGCAGCTTATTCCCGACCCGCGGGAAACAAGAGACCCAGTACTTC. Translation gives CASSLFPTRGKQETQYF.

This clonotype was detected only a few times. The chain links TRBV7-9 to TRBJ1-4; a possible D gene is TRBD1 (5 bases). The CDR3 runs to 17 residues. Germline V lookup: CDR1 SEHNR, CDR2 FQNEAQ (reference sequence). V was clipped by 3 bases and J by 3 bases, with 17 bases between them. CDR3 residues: CASSFSRAPTANEKLFF. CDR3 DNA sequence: TGTGCCAGCAGCTTTTCCAGGGCCCCCACAGCTAATGAAAAACTGTTTTTT.

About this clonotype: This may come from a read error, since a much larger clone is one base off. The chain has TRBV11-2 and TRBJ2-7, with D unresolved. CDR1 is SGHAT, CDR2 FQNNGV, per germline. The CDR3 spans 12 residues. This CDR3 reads CVSSRRLDEQYF. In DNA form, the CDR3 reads TGTGTCAGCAGCAGGAGACTCGACGAGCAGTACTTC.